A single sample gave rise to the 16 T cell receptor beta chains below, sequenced in a study of T cell responses to AZD1222 COVID-19 vaccine. Here immunoSEQ multiplex PCR was the method, and the copy in TCRdb shows in-frame clones only, minus some. The repertoire holds over 65,000 clones, roughly nine tenths seen once, with approximately 5% in the top ten. Sequenced here: peripheral blood, sampled 28 days after the second AZD1222 dose. All receptors derive from an adult who received the AZD1222 COVID-19 vaccine.

This sequence joins TRBV3-1 (or the pseudogene TRBV3-2) and TRBJ1-3; D is possibly TRBD1 (5 bases). CDR1 LGHDT and CDR2 YNNKEL come from the germline V gene (reference sequence). V lost 0 bases and J 0 bases, leaving 15 bases between the germline ends. The CDR3 runs 18 residues. DNA for the CDR3: TGTGCCAGCAGCCAAGACGGACAATACCCATCCTCTGGAAACACCATATATTTT. Translation: CASSQDGQYPSSGNTIYF.

This clone came up a few times. The V call is TRBV5-4, the J call TRBJ1-3, with a weak D call TRBD1 (6 bases). There are 14 residues in the CDR3. V was cut by 0 bases and J by 4 bases, with 8 bases left in between. Germline V CDR1 and CDR2: SGHNT, YYREEE (reference sequence). The CDR3 sequence is CASSLEGEGNTIYF. CDR3 coding DNA: TGTGCCAGCAGCTTGGAGGGGGAAGGAAACACCATATATTTT.

The DNA of the CDR3 is TGTGTTTGCCCGGGCCCTACGAACACCGGGGAGCTGTTTTTT. Translating gives CVCPGPTNTGELFF. This chain uses TRBV7-9 with TRBJ2-2; unclear D gene. Germline loops: CDR1 SEHNR, CDR2 FQNEAQ (reference sequence). The CDR3 loop spans 14 amino acids. The whole variable domain, filled in from reference TRBV7-9 and TRBJ2-2, reads DTGVSQNPRHKITKRGQNVTFRCDPISEHNRLYWYRQTLGQGPEFLTYFQNEAQLEKSRLLSDRFSAERPKGSFSTLEIQRTEQGDSAMYLCVCPGPTNTGELFFGEGSRLTVL.

This chain joins TRBV9 and TRBJ2-1; 8 bases are a match to TRBD2. The CDR3 consists of 15 residues. The germline gives CDR1 SGDLS, CDR2 YYNGEE. V dropped 3 bases and J dropped 0; count of bases not matched to a gene: 2. The CDR3 sequence: CASSAGGSSYNEQFF. CDR3 sequence (DNA): TGTGCCAGCAGCGCGGGGGGGAGCTCCTACAATGAGCAGTTCTTC.

The chain uses TRBV30 and TRBJ2-7; D call uncertain. V gave up 2 bases and J gave up 2 bases, with 10 bases separating them. Germline V gene sequence: CDR1 GTSNPN, CDR2 SVGIG (reference sequence). The CDR3 runs to 13 residues. Written as DNA, the CDR3 is TGTGCCTGGAGTTGGAGTGAGGCCTACGAGCAGTACTTC. Residues: CAWSWSEAYEQYF.

This clone was seen only once. CDR3 sequence: CASSPFASGVTDTQYF. The CDR3 DNA sequence: TGTGCCAGCAGCCCCTTCGCTAGCGGGGTGACAGATACGCAGTATTTT. The V gene is TRBV4-2, the J gene TRBJ2-3; 9 bases fit TRBD2. Germline V gene lookup returns CDR1 LGHNA and CDR2 YNFKEQ. CDR3 length: 16 amino acids. The ends lost 4 bases at V and 3 bases at J; junction bases unmatched: 8.

V usage is TRBV6-2 or TRBV6-3 and J usage is TRBJ2-5; the match to TRBD2 covers 8 bases. This CDR3 is 15 amino acids long. The germline gives CDR1 MNHEY, CDR2 SVGEGT. Trimming cost V 4 bases and J 2 bases; bases outside gene matches: 6. The CDR3 loop is CASSWGLELQETQYF. CDR3 sequence (DNA): TGTGCCAGCAGTTGGGGACTAGAACTGCAAGAGACCCAGTACTTC.

V is TRBV2 and J is TRBJ2-1, with D unresolved. Germline V lookup: CDR1 SNHLY, CDR2 FYNNEI. The germline V and J ends were trimmed by 6 bases and 0 bases, with 12 bases remaining between them. This CDR3 is 15 amino acids long. CDR3 sequence (DNA): TGTGCCAGCAGCCCTGGACGGAACTCCTACAATGAGCAGTTCTTC. Its protein is CASSPGRNSYNEQFF.

This chain uses TRBV19 with TRBJ1-6; 7 positions match TRBD1. Losses at the gene ends were 0 bases for V and 11 bases for J; bases not matched to a gene: 7. Per germline, CDR1 LNHDA and CDR2 SQIVND (reference sequence). This CDR3 is built from 15 residues. The DNA of the CDR3 is TGTGCCAGTAGTATAGATCAGGGGGGGCGGGCACCCCTCCACTTT. The encoded protein is CASSIDQGGRAPLHF.

CDR3 nucleotide sequence: TGTGCCAGCAGCTTAACGGTCAAGTTGAACACTGAAGCTTTCTTT. The encoded protein is CASSLTVKLNTEAFF. This sequence joins TRBV7-3 and TRBJ1-1; no clear D gene. Trimming stripped 0 bases from V and 0 bases from J, with 8 bases between. The germline V gene encodes CDR1 SGHTA and CDR2 FQGTGA. The CDR3 has 15 residues.

The V call is TRBV5-8, the J call TRBJ2-7, with D hard to call. Germline V gives CDR1 SGHTS, CDR2 YDEGEE. The CDR3 has 15 residues. V lost 2 bases and J 4 bases, leaving 16 bases between the germline ends. CDR3 bases: TGTGCCAGCAGCTTTTTTCTGGCAGAGCCTTACGAGCAGTACGTC. Translated: CASSFFLAEPYEQYV.

The chain is built from TRBV7-9 and TRBJ2-7, with D possibly TRBD1 on 6 matching bases. Trimming took 1 base from V and 3 from J, leaving 19 bases between them. In germline, CDR1 is SEHNR, CDR2 FQNEAQ (reference sequence). CDR3 length: 17 residues. The CDR3: CASSLDISGDNLYEQYF. The CDR3 coding sequence is TGTGCCAGCAGCTTAGATATCTCTGGGGACAATCTCTACGAGCAGTACTTC.

The chain is built from TRBV28 and TRBJ1-3; 7 bases map to TRBD1. The length of the CDR3 is 15 residues. V lost 4 bases and J lost 0; bases outside the gene matches: 3. The germline V gene encodes CDR1 MDHEN and CDR2 SYDVKM. Written as DNA, the CDR3 is TGTGCCAGCAGTTCCACAGGGGTCTCTGGAAACACCATATATTTT. It codes for CASSSTGVSGNTIYF.

The rearrangement links TRBV6-5 to TRBJ2-2, with a tentative D call TRBD1 (6 bases). The CDR3 spans 16 residues. Germline V lookup: CDR1 MNHEY, CDR2 SVGAGI. The V end lost 0 bases, the J end lost 7 bases, and 15 bases lay between the germline ends. The CDR3 sequence is CASSYSTGQGSGELFF. The DNA for the CDR3 is TGTGCCAGCAGTTACTCGACGGGGCAGGGGAGCGGGGAGCTGTTTTTT.

The chain links TRBV23-1 to TRBJ1-3; perhaps TRBD1 as D (6 bases). TRBV23-1 is an ORF; its function is uncertain. Between the trimmed V and J ends, which lost 0 bases and 0 bases, there was a span of 9 bases. This CDR3 is built from 16 residues. In DNA, the CDR3 is TGCGCCAGCAGTCAATCGGGGGCTAGCTCTGGAAACACCATATATTTT. It yields the protein CASSQSGASSGNTIYF.

This chain uses TRBV19 with TRBJ2-2, with 9 bases fitting TRBD2. This CDR3 has 16 amino acids. From germline, CDR1 is LNHDA and CDR2 SQIVND (reference sequence). V was clipped by 10 bases and J by 7 bases; unmatched bases: 16. CDR3 sequence reads: CATRPPGLAGNGELFF. The CDR3 DNA reads as TGTGCCACCCGCCCCCCCGGGCTAGCGGGGAACGGGGAGCTGTTTTTT.